This T cell receptor (beta chain) was found in a study of T-cell reconstitution after alpha-beta-depleted transplantation in children. Study results and caveats: Recipient T cells and thymic progenitors that survived were the source of the high TCRbeta diversity seen at day 60 in some patients. The authors attributed T-cell counts and diversity one year after transplant mostly to newly produced T cells. Reported findings indicate that, about two months after transplant, alpha-beta T cells came from several hundred expanded clones, which were derived from non-depleted graft cells.

Concerning this clonotype: Its specificity is unknown.

Library preparation (for TCRbeta) was performed with unique molecular identifiers. TCRdb reprocessed the PCR reads with MiXCR, giving one entry per CDR3 protein. The data show about 300,000 distinct CDR3 sequences, with around 10% seen just once and less than 9% held by the top ten. The length of the CDR3 is 15 residues. The V end lost 1 base, the J end lost 6 bases, and 16 bases lay between the germline ends. Per the germline V gene, CDR1 is SGHTA and CDR2 is FQGNSA. This receptor was identified in a boy in the first two years of life with acute myeloid leukemia, due to receive a stem cell transplant. V and J are TRBV7-2 and TRBJ2-7; D may be TRBD1 (5 bases). The sequencing used PBMCs, collected before TCRalphabeta/CD19-depleted stem cell transplant. CDR3 in DNA: TGTGCCAGCAGCTTAGAGGGGCCGCTGTCCCGCGAGCAGTACTTC. Protein: CASSLEGPLSREQYF.